This T cell receptor beta chain was observed in a study of T cell changes during pregnancy in multiple sclerosis. Turning to this clone: A read error may account for a junction end that differs from germline. Distinct nucleotide sequences in the sample also encode this CDR3.

Data came from immunoSEQ multiplex PCR; TCRdb stores just in-frame clones and leaves some out. Of tens of thousands of clones listed, more than 85% are singletons. The CDR3 extends over 15 amino acids. CDR1 is SGHNT and CDR2 is YYREEE in the germline V gene (reference sequence). The source is a female donor with multiple sclerosis, enrolled in a pregnancy study. The sequencing here drew on peripheral blood, taken in the first trimester of pregnancy. This sequence joins TRBV5-4 and TRBJ1-1, with a tentative D call TRBD1 (5 bases). CDR3: CASSLDTGEGAEAFF. The DNA of the CDR3 is TGTGCCAGCAGCTTGGATACGGGGGAAGGTGCTGAAGCTTTTTTT.